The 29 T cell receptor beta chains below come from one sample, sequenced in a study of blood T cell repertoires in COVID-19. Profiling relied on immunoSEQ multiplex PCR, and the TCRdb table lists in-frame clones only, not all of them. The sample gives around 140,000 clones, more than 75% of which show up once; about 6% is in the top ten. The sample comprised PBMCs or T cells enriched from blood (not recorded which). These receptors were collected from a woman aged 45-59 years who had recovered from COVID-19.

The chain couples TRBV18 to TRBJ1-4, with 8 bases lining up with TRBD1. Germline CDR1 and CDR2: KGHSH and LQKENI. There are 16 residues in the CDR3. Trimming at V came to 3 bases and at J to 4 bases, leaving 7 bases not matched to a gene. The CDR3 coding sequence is TGTGCCAGCTCACCGGTATATGGACAGGGTAATGAAAAACTGTTTTTT. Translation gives CASSPVYGQGNEKLFF.

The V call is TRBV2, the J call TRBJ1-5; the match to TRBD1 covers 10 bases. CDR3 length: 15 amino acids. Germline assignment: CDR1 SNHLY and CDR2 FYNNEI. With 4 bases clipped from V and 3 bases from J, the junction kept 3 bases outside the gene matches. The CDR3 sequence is CASSGDRGPNQPQHF. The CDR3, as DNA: TGTGCCAGCAGTGGCGACAGGGGGCCCAATCAGCCCCAGCATTTT.

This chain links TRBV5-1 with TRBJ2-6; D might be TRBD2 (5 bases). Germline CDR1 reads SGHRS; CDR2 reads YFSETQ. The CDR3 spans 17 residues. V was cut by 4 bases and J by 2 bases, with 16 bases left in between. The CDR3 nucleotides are TGCGCCAGCAGCCCCATTCCGGACGGGGCTGGGGCCAACGTCCTGACTTTC. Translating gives CASSPIPDGAGANVLTF.

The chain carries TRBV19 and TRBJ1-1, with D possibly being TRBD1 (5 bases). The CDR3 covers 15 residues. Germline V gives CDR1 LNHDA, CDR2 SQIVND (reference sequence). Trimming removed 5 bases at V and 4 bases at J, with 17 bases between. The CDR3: CASSEASGLSTEAFF. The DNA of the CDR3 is TGTGCCAGTAGTGAAGCATCAGGGTTGAGCACTGAAGCTTTCTTT.

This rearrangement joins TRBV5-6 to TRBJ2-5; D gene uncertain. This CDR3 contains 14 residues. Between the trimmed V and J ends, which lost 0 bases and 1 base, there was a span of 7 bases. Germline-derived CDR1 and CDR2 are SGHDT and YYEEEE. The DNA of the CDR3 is TGTGCCAGCAGCTTGGGAACAGCCCAAGAGACCCAGTACTTC. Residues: CASSLGTAQETQYF.

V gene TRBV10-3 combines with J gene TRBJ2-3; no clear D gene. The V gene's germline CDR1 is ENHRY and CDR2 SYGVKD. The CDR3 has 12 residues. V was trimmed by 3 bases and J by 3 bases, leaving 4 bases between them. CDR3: CAISDPTDTQYF. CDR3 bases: TGTGCCATCAGTGACCCGACAGATACGCAGTATTTT.

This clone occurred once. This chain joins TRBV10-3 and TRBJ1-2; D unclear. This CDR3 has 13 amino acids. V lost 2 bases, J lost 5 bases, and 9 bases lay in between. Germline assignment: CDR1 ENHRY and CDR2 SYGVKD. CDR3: CAISEGSDYGYTF. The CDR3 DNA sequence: TGTGCCATCAGTGAGGGCAGCGATTATGGCTACACCTTC.

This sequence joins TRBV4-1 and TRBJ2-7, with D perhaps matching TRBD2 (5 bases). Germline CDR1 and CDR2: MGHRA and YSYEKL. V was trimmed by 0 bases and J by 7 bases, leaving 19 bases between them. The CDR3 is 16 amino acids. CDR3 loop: CASSQDRLIESGEQYF. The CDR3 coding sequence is TGCGCCAGCAGCCAAGATAGGCTGATCGAGTCGGGAGAGCAGTACTTC.

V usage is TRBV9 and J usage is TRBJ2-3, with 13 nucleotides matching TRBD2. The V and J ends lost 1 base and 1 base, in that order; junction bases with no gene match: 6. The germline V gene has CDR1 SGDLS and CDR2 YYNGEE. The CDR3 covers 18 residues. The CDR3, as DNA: TGTGCCAGCAGCGTAAGACTAGCGGGGGGTTTAGGCACAGATACGCAGTATTTT. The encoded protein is CASSVRLAGGLGTDTQYF.

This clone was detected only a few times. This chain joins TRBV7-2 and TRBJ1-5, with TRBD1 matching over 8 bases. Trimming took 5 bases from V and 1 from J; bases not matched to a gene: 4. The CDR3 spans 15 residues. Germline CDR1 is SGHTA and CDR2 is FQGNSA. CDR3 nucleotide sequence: TGTGCCAGCAGCCTACAGGGGGGAAGCAATCAGCCCCAGCATTTT. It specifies CASSLQGGSNQPQHF. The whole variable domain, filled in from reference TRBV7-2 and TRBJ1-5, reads GAGVSQSPSNKVTEKGKDVELRCDPISGHTALYWYRQSLGQGLEFLIYFQGNSAPDKSGLPSDRFSAERTGGSVSTLTIQRTQQEDSAVYLCASSLQGGSNQPQHFGDGTRLSIL.

CDR3 in DNA: TGTGCCAGCAGCCCCTCCGACAGGGGTGGCTCCTATAATTCACCCCTCCACTTT. This encodes CASSPSDRGGSYNSPLHF. The chain employs TRBV13 and TRBJ1-6, with 8 bases fitting TRBD1. The CDR3 sequence is 18 residues long. From germline, CDR1 is PRHDT and CDR2 FYEKMQ (reference sequence). The junction had 9 bases not matched to a gene; V was cut back by 5 bases and J by 0 bases.

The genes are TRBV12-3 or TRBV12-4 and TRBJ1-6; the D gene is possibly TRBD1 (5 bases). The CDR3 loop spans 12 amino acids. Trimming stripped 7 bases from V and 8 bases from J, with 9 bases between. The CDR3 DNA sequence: TGTGCCAGCAACTTAGGGGATTCACCCCTCCACTTT. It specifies CASNLGDSPLHF.

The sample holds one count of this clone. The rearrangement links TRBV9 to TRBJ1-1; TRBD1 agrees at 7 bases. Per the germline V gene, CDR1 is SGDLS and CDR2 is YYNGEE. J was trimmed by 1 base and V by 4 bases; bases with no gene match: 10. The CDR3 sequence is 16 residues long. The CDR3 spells CASSRVVDRANTEAFF. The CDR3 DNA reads TGTGCCAGCAGCCGAGTCGTCGACAGGGCGAACACTGAAGCTTTCTTT.

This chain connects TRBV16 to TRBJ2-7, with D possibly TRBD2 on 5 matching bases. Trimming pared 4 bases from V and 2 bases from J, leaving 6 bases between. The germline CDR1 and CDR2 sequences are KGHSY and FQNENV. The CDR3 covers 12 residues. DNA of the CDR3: TGTGCCAGCAGCCCGGGGACCTACGAGCAGTACGTC. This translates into CASSPGTYEQYV.

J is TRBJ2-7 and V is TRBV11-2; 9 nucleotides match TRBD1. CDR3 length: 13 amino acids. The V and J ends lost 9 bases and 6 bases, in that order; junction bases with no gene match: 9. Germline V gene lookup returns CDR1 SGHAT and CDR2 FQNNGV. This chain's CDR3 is CASSRDRDGEQYV. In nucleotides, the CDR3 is TGTGCCAGTAGCCGGGACAGGGACGGCGAGCAGTACGTC.

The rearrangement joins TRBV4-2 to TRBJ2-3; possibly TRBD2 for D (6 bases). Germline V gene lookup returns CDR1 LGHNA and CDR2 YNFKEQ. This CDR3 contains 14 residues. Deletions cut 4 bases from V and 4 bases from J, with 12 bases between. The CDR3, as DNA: TGTGCCAGCAGCCTGGGACTGACACCAGATACGCAGTATTTT. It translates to CASSLGLTPDTQYF.

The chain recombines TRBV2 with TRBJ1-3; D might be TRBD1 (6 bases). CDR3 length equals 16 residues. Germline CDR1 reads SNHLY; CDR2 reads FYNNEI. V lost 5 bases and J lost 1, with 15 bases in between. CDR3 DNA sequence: TGTGCCAGCAGTAAAGACAGGATTTGGTCTGGAAACACCATATATTTT. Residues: CASSKDRIWSGNTIYF.

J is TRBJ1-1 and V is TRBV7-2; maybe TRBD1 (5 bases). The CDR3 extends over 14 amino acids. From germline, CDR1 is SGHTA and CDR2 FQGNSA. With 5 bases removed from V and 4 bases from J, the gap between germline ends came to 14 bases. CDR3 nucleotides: TGTGCCAGCAGCCTCGGCAACGGGGGCACTGAAGCTTTCTTT. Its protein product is CASSLGNGGTEAFF.

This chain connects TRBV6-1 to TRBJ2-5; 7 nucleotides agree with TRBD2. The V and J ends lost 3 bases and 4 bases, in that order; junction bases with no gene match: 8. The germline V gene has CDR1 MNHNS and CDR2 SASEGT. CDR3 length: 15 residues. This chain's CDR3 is CASSEKSGGRETQYF. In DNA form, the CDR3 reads TGTGCCAGCAGTGAGAAATCGGGGGGTAGAGAGACCCAGTACTTC.

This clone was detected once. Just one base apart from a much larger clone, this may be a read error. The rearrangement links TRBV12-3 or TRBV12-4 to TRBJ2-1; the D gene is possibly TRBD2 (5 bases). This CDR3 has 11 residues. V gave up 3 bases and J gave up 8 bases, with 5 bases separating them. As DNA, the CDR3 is TGTGCCAGCAGTTTCGGGGATGAGCAGTTCTTC. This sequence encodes CASSFGDEQFF.

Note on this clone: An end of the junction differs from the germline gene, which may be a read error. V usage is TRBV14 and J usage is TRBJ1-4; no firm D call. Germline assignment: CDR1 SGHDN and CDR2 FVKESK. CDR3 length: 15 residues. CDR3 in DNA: TGTGCCAGCAGTCAAGGCCAGGTGCTGAATGAAAAACTGTTTTTT. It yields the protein CASSQGQVLNEKLFF.

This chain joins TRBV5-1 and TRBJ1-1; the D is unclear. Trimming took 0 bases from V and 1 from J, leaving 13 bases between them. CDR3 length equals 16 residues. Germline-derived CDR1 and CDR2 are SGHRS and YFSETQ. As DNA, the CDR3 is TGCGCCAGCAGCTTGGACGGAGGTGCTCGGAACACTGAAGCTTTCTTT. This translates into CASSLDGGARNTEAFF.

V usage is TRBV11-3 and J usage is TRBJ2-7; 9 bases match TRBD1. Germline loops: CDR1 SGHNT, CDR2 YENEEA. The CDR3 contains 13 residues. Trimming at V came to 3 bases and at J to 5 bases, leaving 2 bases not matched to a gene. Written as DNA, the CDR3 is TGTGCCAGCAGCTTGGGACAGGGCCACGAGCAGTACTTC. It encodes CASSLGQGHEQYF.

CDR3 amino acids: CASSQDSDTEAFF. In DNA, the CDR3 is TGTGCCAGCTCACAGGACAGTGACACTGAAGCTTTCTTT. J is TRBJ1-1 and V is TRBV18, with D perhaps TRBD1 (6 bases). This CDR3 has 13 amino acids. V was shortened by 4 bases and J by 3 bases, with 9 bases between the two germline ends. Looked up from germline, CDR1 is KGHSH and CDR2 is LQKENI.

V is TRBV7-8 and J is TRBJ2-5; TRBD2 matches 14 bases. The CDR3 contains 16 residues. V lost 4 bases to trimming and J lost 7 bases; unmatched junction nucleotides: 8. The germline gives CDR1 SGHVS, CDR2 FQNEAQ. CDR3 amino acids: CASSSPGLAGEGTQYF. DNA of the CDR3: TGTGCCAGCAGCTCGCCGGGACTAGCGGGGGAGGGGACCCAGTACTTC.

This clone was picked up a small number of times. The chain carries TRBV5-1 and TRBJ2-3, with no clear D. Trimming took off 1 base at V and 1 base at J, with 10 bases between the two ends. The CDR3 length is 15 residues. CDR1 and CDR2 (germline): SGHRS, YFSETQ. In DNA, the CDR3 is TGCGCCAGCAGCTTGAGGCCCCGGGGCACAGATACGCAGTATTTT. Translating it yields CASSLRPRGTDTQYF.

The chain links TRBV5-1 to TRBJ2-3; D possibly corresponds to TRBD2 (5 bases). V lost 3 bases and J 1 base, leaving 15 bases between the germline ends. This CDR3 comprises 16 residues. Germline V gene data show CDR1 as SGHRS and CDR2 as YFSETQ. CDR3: CASSSRTGQGTDTQYF. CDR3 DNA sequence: TGCGCCAGCAGCTCTCGGACTGGCCAAGGCACAGATACGCAGTATTTT. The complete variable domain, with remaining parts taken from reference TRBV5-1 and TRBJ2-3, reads KAGVTQTPRYLIKTRGQQVTLSCSPISGHRSVSWYQQTPGQGLQFLFEYFSETQRNKGNFPGRFSGRQFSNSRSEMNVSTLELGDSALYLCASSSRTGQGTDTQYFGPGTRLTVL.

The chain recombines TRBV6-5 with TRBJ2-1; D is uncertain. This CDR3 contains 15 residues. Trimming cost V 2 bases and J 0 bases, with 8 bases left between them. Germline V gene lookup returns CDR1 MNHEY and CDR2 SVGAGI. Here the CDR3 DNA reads TGTGCCAGCAGTTACGTCGACTCCTCCTACAATGAGCAGTTCTTC. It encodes CASSYVDSSYNEQFF.

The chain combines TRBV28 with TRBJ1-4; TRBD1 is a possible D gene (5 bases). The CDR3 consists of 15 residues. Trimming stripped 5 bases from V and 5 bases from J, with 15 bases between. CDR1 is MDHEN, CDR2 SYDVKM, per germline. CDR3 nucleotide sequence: TGTGCCAGCAGTAACCCGGGGGGGGAGAATGAAAAACTGTTTTTT. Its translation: CASSNPGGENEKLFF.